Included here is one T cell receptor (beta chain) sequence, with context. The entry originates in a study of blood T cells in healthy people across ages. A second PCR of 7 to 11 cycles used a sample-barcoded 5' primer and a J-beta primer mix. TCRdb independently ran MiXCR on the 5' RACE reads; one entry per CDR3 protein. The sample holds around 1.5 million distinct CDR3 sequences, about 40% seen once. What was sequenced was blood. This TCR derives from a woman under 30 in good health.

The CDR3 nucleotides read TGTGCCATCAGGGGCAATGACCAAGAGACCCAGTACTTC. This encodes CAIRGNDQETQYF. V and J are TRBV10-3 and TRBJ2-5; D gene ambiguous. Trimming took 6 bases from V and 0 from J, leaving 8 bases between them. The CDR3 contains 13 residues. CDR1 ENHRY and CDR2 SYGVKD come from the germline V gene.